The clone carrying this T cell receptor (beta chain) was seen repeatedly, ten times or more. The record originates from a study of T cells in Graves' hyperthyroidism and ophthalmopathy. Study information: It was at initial diagnosis, before any treatment, that peripheral blood was collected.

The authors took PBMCs from 8.5 to 10 ml fresh peripheral blood. Per germline, CDR1 SNHLY and CDR2 FYNNEI. This CDR3 contains 12 residues. Trimming left V 7 bases short and J 3 bases short, with 8 bases between. TCR beta CDR3 sequences were amplified from RNA transcripts. A set of HTBI primers served as the primers for a first-round RT-PCR of the TCR CDR3. From the multiplex PCR reads, TCRdb called clonotypes with MiXCR, one entry per CDR3 protein. The profile shows some 360,000 distinct CDR3 sequences, approximately 15% of them singletons. The clonotype originates from a woman aged 55-69 years with Graves' hyperthyroidism. The chain carries TRBV2 and TRBJ2-3; D is possibly TRBD2 (6 bases). The sample taken for sequencing was blood. CDR3: CASKRETDTQYF. The CDR3 nucleotides read TGTGCCAGCAAACGGGAGACAGATACGCAGTATTTT.